This T cell receptor (beta chain) was profiled in a study of T cell repertoires in cytomegalovirus infection. General study points: CMV carriers having the relevant HLA were flagged by cumulative public TCR beta family frequency.

TCRdb re-analysed the reads in MiXCR, keeping a single row per CDR3 protein. The sample holds 400,000 or so distinct CDR3 sequences, about a sixth seen once. This CDR3 is 15 amino acids long. CDR1 MNHNS and CDR2 SASEGT come from the germline V gene. V was trimmed by 2 bases and J by 3 bases, leaving 12 bases between them. This clonotype was counted only a few times. Its antigen is not known. The chain is built from TRBV6-1 and TRBJ2-3; D remains ambiguous. Sequenced sample: PBMCs. This TCR was recovered from a human donor in good health (CMV status not recorded). Some clones in this sample may be carry-over from other donors' samples. Here the CDR3 reads CASSELALSTDTQYF. The CDR3 region has the DNA TGTGCCAGCAGTGAACTCGCACTATCGACAGATACGCAGTATTTT.